This entry lists 5 T cell receptor beta chains sequenced from one sample in a study of spatial heterogeneity in lung cancer. For these receptors, no antigen is known. TCRdb called the 5' RACE reads again in MiXCR, with one record for every CDR3 protein. Among roughly 8,000 distinct CDR3 sequences listed, around 10% were seen once. Time point described: sample taken at primary tumor resection. Study-level points and caveats: How many expanded intratumoral alpha and beta TCRs were present tracked the tumor mutation count, which was a count of nonsynonymous mutations.

Sequences were derived from lung tumor tissue, sampled at surgery. The receptor set was obtained from a male donor with early-stage non-small cell lung cancer.

There are many counts of this clonotype. The chain employs TRBV7-2 and TRBJ2-2; TRBD1 is a possible D gene (7 bases). Germline CDR1 and CDR2: SGHTA and FQGNSA. V lost 8 bases and J 4 bases, leaving 14 bases between the germline ends. The CDR3 loop spans 14 amino acids. The CDR3 protein is CASSGGPFTGELFF. CDR3 nucleotide sequence: TGTGCCAGCTCAGGGGGGCCTTTCACCGGGGAGCTGTTTTTT.

This clonotype was counted many times. V gene TRBV5-5 combines with J gene TRBJ1-4; no firm D call. The CDR3 sequence is 19 residues long. The germline gives CDR1 SGHKS, CDR2 YYEKEE (reference sequence). V gave up 0 bases and J gave up 0 bases, with 18 bases separating them. The DNA of the CDR3 is TGTGCCAGCAGCTTGGTGAGGGTTCGGGAATACCCAACTAATGAAAAACTGTTTTTT. Amino acid sequence: CASSLVRVREYPTNEKLFF.

The V and J genes are TRBV29-1 and TRBJ2-7; 10 nucleotides match TRBD1. CDR3 length: 15 amino acids. CDR1 and CDR2 (germline): SQVTM, ANQGSEA. Trimming took 6 bases from V and 5 from J; bases not matched to a gene: 13. The CDR3 nucleotides read TGCAGCGTCCGCGGCGGGACAGGGGACGGTAACGAGCAGTACTTC. It codes for CSVRGGTGDGNEQYF.

This clonotype was found many times. The V and J genes are TRBV28 and TRBJ1-4, with 9 positions matching TRBD1. Trimming removed 6 bases from V and 8 bases from J; junction bases left unmatched: 10. Germline V gene lookup returns CDR1 MDHEN and CDR2 SYDVKM. The CDR3 spans 15 residues. CDR3 bases: TGTGCCAGCAGCCTTCCGACAGGGGGAAGCGAAAAACTGTTTTTT. Protein: CASSLPTGGSEKLFF.

Many counts were recorded for this clonotype. The genes are TRBV6-5 and TRBJ2-6, with D possibly matching TRBD1 (5 bases). The CDR3 spans 17 residues. CDR1 MNHEY and CDR2 SVGAGI come from the germline V gene. V dropped 2 bases and J dropped 2 bases, with 13 bases sitting between them. In nucleotides, the CDR3 is TGTGCCAGCAGTTACGTGGCCAGGGTAACTGGGGCCAACGTCCTGACTTTC. This gives the protein CASSYVARVTGANVLTF.